The sequence of this T cell receptor beta chain was determined in a study of shared clonotypes between healthy human individuals. In the study overall: Researchers drew samples from a couple of women and a few men aged 18 to 49.

The CDR3 loop spans 14 amino acids. Per germline, CDR1 SGHTA and CDR2 FQGNSA. The V end was cut by 2 bases, the J end by 3 bases, with 11 bases between. Sequencing used immunoSEQ multiplex PCR; TCRdb keeps in-frame clones, though not all of them. This sample has a few million clones, with about 92% found just once. The receptor was isolated from a man aged 18 to 29 in good health. Input material: naive CD4+ T cells sorted from blood. Subset in this sample: CD45RA+ positively selected. The V and J genes are TRBV7-2 and TRBJ2-7; no reliable D call. The DNA of the CDR3 is TGTGCCAGCAGCTTACTAGGCTCCTACTACGAGCAGTACTTC. Translated: CASSLLGSYYEQYF.